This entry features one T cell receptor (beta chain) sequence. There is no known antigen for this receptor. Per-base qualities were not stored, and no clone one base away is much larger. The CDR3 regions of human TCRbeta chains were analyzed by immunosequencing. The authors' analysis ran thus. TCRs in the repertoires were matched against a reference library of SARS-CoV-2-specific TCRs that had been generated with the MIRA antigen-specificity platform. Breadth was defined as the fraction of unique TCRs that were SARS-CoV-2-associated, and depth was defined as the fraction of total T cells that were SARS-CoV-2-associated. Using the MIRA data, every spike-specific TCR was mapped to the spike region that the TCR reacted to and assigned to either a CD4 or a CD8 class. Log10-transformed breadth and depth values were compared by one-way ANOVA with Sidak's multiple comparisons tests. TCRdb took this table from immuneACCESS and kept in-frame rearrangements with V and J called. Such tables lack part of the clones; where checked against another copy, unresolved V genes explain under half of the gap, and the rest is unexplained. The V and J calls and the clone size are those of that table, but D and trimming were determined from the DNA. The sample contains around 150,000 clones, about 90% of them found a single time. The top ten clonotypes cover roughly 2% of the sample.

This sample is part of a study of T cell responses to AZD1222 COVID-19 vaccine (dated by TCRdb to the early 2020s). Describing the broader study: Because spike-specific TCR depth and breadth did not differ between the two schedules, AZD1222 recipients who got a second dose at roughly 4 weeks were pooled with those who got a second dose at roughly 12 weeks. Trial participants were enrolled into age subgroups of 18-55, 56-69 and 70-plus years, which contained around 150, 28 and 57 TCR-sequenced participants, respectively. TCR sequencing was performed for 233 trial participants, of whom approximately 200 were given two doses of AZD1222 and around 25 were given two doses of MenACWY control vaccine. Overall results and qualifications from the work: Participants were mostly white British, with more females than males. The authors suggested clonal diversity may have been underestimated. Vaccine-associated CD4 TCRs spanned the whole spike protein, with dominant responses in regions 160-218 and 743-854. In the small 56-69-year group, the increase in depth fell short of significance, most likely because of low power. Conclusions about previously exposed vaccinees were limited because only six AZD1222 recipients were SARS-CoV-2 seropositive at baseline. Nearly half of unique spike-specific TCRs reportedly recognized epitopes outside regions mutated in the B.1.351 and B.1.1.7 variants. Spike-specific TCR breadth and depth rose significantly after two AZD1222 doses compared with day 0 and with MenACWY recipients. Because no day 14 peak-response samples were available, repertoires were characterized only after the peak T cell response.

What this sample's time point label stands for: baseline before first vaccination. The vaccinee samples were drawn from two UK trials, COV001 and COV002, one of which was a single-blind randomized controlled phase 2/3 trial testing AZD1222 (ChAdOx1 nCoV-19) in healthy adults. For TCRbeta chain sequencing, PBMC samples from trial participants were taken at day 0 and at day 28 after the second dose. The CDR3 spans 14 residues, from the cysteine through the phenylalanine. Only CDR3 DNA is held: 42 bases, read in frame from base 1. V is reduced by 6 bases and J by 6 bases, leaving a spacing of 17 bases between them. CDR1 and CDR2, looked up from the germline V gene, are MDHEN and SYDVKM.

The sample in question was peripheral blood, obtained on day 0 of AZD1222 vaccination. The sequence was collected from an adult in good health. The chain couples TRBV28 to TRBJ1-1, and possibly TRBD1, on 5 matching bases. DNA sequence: TGTGCCAGCAGAGTGGAGGGGCTCGTCCCTGAAGCTTTCTTT. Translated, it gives CASRVEGLVPEAFF.